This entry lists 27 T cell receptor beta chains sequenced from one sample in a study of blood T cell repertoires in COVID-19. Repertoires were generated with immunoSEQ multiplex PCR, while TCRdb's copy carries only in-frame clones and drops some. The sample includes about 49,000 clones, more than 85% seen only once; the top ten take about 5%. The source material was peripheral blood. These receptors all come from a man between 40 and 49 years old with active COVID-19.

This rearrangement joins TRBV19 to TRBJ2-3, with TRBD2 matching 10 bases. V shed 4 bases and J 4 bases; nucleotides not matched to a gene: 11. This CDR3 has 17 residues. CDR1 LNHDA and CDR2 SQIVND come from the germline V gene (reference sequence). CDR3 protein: CASSTTVLSGRADTQYF. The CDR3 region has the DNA TGTGCCAGTAGTACGACCGTCCTCAGCGGGAGGGCAGATACGCAGTATTTT.

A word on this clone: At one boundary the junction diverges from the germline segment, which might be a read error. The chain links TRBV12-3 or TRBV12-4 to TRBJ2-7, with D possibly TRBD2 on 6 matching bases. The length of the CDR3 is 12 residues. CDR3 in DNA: TGTGCCAGCAGTTTAGTAGGAGGGAGCCTTTTCTTC. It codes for CASSLVGGSLFF.

CDR3 sequence reads: CASSFTGLAGVIDEQYF. The CDR3 DNA reads as TGTGCCAGCAGTTTCACAGGACTAGCGGGAGTGATCGACGAGCAGTACTTC. The chain combines TRBV27 with TRBJ2-7, with TRBD2 matching over 13 bases. Per germline, CDR1 MNHEY and CDR2 SMNVEV (reference sequence). This CDR3 is built from 17 residues. V lost 3 bases and J lost 5; bases outside the gene matches: 10.

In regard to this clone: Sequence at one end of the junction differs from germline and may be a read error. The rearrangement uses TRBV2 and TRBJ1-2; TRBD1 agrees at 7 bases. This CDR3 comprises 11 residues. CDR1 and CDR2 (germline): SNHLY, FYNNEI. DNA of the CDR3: TGTGCCAGTGACAGGGAAAGTGGCCACACCTTC. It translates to CASDRESGHTF.

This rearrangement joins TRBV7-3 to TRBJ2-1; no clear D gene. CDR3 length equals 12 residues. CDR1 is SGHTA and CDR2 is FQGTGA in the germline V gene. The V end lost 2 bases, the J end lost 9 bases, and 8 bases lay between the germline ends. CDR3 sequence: CASSLVGAEQFF. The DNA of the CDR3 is TGTGCCAGCAGCTTAGTCGGAGCTGAGCAGTTCTTC.

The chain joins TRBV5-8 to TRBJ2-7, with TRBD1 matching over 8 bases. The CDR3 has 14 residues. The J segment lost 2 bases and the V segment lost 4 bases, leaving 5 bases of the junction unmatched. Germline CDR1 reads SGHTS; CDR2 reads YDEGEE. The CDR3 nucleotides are TGTGCCAGCAGCCCAGGGGACAGGACCTACGAGCAGTACTTC. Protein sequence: CASSPGDRTYEQYF.

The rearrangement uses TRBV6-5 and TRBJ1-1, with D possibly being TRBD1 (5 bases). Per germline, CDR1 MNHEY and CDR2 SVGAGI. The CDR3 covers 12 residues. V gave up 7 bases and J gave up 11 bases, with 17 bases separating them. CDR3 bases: TGTGCCAGCATTGGTGGTGTTCAGGGCGCTTTCTTT. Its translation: CASIGGVQGAFF.

CDR3 sequence reads: CASSLGGLKGLFF. The CDR3 bases are TGTGCCAGCAGCTTAGGGGGACTCAAAGGACTGTTTTTT. The V call is TRBV11-2, the J call TRBJ1-4, with D possibly TRBD1 on 5 matching bases. CDR3 size: 13 residues. Trimming left V 1 base short and J 13 bases short, with 13 bases between. The germline V gene has CDR1 SGHAT and CDR2 FQNNGV. Complete variable domain (other parts from reference TRBV11-2 and TRBJ1-4): EAGVAQSPRYKIIEKRQSVAFWCNPISGHATLYWYQQILGQGPKLLIQFQNNGVVDDSQLPKDRFSAERLKGVDSTLKIQPAKLEDSAVYLCASSLGGLKGLFFGSGTQLSVL.

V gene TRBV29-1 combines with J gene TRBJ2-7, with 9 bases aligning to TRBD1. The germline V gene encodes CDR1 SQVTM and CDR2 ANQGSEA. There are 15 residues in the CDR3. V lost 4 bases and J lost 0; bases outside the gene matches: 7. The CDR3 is CSVGDGTGSSYEQYF. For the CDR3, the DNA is TGCAGCGTTGGAGACGGGACAGGGAGCTCCTACGAGCAGTACTTC.

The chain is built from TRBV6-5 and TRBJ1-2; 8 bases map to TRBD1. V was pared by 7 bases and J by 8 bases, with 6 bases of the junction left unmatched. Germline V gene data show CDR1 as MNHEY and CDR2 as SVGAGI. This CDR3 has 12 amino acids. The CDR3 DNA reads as TGTGCCAGCACCCCCCAGGGGGCCGGCTACACCTTC. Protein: CASTPQGAGYTF.

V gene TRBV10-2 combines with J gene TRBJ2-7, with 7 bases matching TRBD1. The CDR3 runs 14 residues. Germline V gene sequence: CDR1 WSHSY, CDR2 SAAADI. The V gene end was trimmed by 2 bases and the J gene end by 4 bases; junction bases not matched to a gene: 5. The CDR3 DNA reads TGCGCCAGCAGTGAGGAGACAGGGCGGTACGAGCAGTACTTC. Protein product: CASSEETGRYEQYF.

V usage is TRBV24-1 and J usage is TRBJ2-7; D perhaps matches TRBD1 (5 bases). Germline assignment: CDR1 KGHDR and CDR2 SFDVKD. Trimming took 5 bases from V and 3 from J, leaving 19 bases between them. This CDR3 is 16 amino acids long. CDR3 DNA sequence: TGTGCCACCAGTGCTGTAACAGGAACATCAATCTACGAGCAGTACTTC. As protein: CATSAVTGTSIYEQYF.

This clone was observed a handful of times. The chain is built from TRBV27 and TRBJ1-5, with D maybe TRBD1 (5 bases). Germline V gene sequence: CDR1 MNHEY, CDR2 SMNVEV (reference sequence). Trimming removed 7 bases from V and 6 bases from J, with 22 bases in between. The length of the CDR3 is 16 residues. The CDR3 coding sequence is TGTGCCAGCACAACTCTAGTGGGGGGACCAGGTCAGCCCCAGCATTTT. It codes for CASTTLVGGPGQPQHF.

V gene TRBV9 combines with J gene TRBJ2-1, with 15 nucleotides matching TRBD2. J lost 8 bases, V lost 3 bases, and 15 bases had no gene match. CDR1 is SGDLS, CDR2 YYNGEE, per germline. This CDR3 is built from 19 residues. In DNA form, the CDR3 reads TGTGCCAGCAGCGCCGCCGGGACTAGCGGGAGGCCGCCAGGAGATGAGCAGTTCTTC. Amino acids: CASSAAGTSGRPPGDEQFF.

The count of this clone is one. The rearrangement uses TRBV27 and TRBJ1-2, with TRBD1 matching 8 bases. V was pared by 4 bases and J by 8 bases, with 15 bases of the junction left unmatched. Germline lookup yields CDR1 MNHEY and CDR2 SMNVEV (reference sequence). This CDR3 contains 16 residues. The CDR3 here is CASSSHSRGQGWGYTF. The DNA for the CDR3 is TGTGCCAGCAGTTCCCATTCCCGAGGACAGGGATGGGGCTACACCTTC.

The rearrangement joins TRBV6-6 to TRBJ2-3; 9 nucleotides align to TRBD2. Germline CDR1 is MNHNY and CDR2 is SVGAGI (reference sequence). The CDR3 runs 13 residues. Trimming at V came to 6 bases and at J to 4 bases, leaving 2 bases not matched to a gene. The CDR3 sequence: CASSRGRADTQYF. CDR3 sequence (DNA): TGTGCCAGCAGCCGCGGGAGGGCAGATACGCAGTATTTT.

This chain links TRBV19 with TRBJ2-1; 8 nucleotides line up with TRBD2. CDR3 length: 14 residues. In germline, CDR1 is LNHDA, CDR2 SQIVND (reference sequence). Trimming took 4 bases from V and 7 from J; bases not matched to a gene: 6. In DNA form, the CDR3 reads TGTGCCAGTAGTAGCGCGGGAGGTGGGAATGAGCAGTTCTTC. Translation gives CASSSAGGGNEQFF.

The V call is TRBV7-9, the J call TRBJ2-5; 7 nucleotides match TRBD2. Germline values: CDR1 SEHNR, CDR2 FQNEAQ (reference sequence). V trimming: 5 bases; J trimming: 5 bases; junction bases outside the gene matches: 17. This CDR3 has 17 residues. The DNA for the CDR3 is TGTGCCAGCAGCCCGCTGGCAAGCGGGACTGGTGGGGAGACCCAGTACTTC. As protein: CASSPLASGTGGETQYF.

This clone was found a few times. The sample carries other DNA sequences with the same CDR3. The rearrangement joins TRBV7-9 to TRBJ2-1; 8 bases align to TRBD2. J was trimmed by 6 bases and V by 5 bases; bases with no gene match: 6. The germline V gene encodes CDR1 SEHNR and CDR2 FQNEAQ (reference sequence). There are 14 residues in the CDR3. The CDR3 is CASSPGTSFNEQFF. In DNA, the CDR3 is TGTGCCAGCAGCCCCGGGACTAGTTTCAATGAGCAGTTCTTC.

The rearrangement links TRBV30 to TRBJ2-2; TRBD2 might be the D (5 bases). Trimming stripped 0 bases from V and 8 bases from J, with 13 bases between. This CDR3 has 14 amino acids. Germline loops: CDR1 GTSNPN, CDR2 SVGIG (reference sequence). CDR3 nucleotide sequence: TGTGCCTGGAGTGTACAACCGTCGGGGGGGGAGCTGTTTTTT. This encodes CAWSVQPSGGELFF.

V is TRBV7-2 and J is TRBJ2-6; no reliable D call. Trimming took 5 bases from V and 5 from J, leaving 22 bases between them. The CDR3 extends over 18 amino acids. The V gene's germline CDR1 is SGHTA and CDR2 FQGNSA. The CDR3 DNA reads TGTGCCAGCAGCCGTGAGTCAGAGACGACAAGTCGGGCCAACGTCCTGACTTTC. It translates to CASSRESETTSRANVLTF.

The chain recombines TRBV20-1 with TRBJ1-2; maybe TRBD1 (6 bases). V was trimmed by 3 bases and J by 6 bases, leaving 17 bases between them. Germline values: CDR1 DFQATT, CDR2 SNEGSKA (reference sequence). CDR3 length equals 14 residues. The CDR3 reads CSASPPGGGNGYTF. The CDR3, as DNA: TGCAGTGCTAGTCCACCGGGGGGGGGCAATGGCTACACCTTC.

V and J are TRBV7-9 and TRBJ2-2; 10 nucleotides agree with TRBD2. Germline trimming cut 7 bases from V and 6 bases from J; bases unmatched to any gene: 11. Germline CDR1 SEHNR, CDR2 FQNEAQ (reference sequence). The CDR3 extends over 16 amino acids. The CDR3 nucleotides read TGTGCCAGCAACACCGAAAGGACTAGCGGTTCCGGGGAGCTGTTTTTT. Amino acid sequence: CASNTERTSGSGELFF.

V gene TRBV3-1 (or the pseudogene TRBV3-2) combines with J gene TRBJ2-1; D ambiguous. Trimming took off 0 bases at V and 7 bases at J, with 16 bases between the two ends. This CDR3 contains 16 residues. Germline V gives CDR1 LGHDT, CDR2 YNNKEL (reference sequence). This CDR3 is CASSQDSSPGWNEQFF. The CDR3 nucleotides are TGTGCCAGCAGCCAAGATTCCTCTCCGGGTTGGAATGAGCAGTTCTTC.

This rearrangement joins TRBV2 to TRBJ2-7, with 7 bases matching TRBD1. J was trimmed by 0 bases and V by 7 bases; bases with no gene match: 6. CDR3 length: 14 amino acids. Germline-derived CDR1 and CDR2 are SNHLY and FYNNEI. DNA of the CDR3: TGTGCCAGCACTGACCGACAGGGCTCCTACGAGCAGTACTTC. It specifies CASTDRQGSYEQYF.

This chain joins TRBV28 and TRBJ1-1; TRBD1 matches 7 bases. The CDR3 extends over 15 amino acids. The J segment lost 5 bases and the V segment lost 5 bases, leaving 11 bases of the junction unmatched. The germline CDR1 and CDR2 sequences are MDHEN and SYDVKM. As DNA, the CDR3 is TGTGCCAGCAGTGCCTTAAGCCCAGGGGGGACTGAAGCTTTCTTT. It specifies CASSALSPGGTEAFF.

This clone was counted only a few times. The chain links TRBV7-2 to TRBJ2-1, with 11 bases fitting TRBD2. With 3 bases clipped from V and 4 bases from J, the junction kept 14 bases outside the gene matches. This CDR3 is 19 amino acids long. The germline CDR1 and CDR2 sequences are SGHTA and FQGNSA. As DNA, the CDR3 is TGTGCCAGCAGCTTTGCCCCCCGGACTAGCGGGCGACTTTACAATGAGCAGTTCTTC. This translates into CASSFAPRTSGRLYNEQFF.